These 26 T cell receptor beta chains came from one sample sequenced in a study of tissue T cells after allogeneic stem cell transplantation. Repertoires were generated with immunoSEQ multiplex PCR, while TCRdb's copy carries only in-frame clones and drops some. The top ten hold more than 2.5% of the sample, which has roughly 7,800 clones, around a third seen once. Specified time point: mouse harvest day 14 after allogeneic transplant. Mouse grafts combined 10^7 T-cell-depleted bone marrow cells with 10^6 splenic CD5+ T cells. The sequenced material came from skin. Receptors originate from a female BALB/c mouse given C57BL/6 T cells with graft-versus-host disease after an allogeneic hematopoietic cell transplant.

In this sample, this clone turned up a few times. Genes and germline are mouse. The read comes to an end 1 residue before the CDR3 does, leaving the germline J gene to fill in the end. V gene TRBV12-2 combines with J gene TRBJ2-4, with no clear D. The CDR3 is 13 residues long. V lost 0 bases, J lost 2 bases, and 5 bases lay in between. Looked up from germline, CDR1 is SGHLS and CDR2 is HYDKME. CDR3 in amino acids: CASSLNNQNTLYF. Incomplete CDR3 DNA: TGTGCCAGCTCTCTCAACAATCAAAACACCTTGTAC.

This clone showed up just a few times. Genes and germline are mouse. The read gets to within 1 residue of the CDR3 end, and the germline J gene fills in the rest. The V call is TRBV16, the J call TRBJ1-2; no firm D call. CDR1 and CDR2 (germline): SGHSA, FRNQAP. The CDR3 totals 13 residues. The germline V and J ends were trimmed by 1 base and 1 base, with 4 bases remaining between them. The DNA read from the CDR3 is TGTGCAAGCAGCTTAGCGGGAAACTCCGACTACACC. It specifies CASSLAGNSDYT. In full, the CDR3 reads CASSLAGNSDYTF. Combining the CDR3 with reference TRBV16 and TRBJ1-2 gives the whole variable domain NAGVIQTPRHKVTGKGQEATLWCEPISGHSAVFWYRQTIVQGLEFLTYFRNQAPIDDSGMPKERFSAQMPNQSHSTLKIQSTQPQDSAVYLCASSLAGNSDYTFGSGTRLLVI.

Comments on this clone: The genes and germline here are from mouse. Read data end 1 residue before the CDR3 end; the end is taken from the germline J gene. The chain recombines TRBV4 with TRBJ2-2; weak D call: TRBD2 (5 bases). V was trimmed by 6 bases and J by 3 bases, leaving 8 bases between them. Germline V gene lookup returns CDR1 LGHDT and CDR2 YNNKQL (reference sequence). The CDR3 extends over 13 amino acids. The CDR3 here is CASSWTHTGQLYF. The sequenced part of the CDR3 DNA is TGTGCCAGCAGTTGGACTCACACCGGGCAGCTCTAC.

Points on this clone: The genes are named according to mouse. Read coverage stops 1 residue before the CDR3 terminus; the germline J gene supplies the remainder. The genes are TRBV15 and TRBJ1-3; possibly TRBD1 for D (6 bases). Trimming cost V 2 bases and J 0 bases, with 11 bases left between them. CDR3 length equals 16 residues. The germline gives CDR1 SGHND, CDR2 FRSKSL. The CDR3 here is CASSLRGDLSGNTLYF. Incomplete CDR3 DNA: TGTGCCAGCAGTTTAAGGGGGGACCTTTCTGGAAATACGCTCTAT. Based on the CDR3 plus reference TRBV15 and TRBJ1-3, the full variable domain is DAGVTQTPRHEVAEKGQTIILKCEPVSGHNDLFWYRQTKIQGLELLSYFRSKSLMEDGGAFKDRFKAEMLNSSFSTLKIQPTEPKDSAVYLCASSLRGDLSGNTLYFGEGSRLIVV.

This clone was seen more than once but under ten times. Mouse names are used for the genes. From the germline J gene comes the end of the CDR3, since the read stops 1 residue before it. The rearrangement uses TRBV26 and TRBJ1-1, with D possibly being TRBD1 (5 bases). The CDR3 is made up of 13 amino acids. CDR1 is KGHPV, CDR2 FQNQEV, per germline (reference sequence). The ends were cut back, 6 bases at V and 0 bases at J, with 8 bases in the middle. The CDR3 sequence is CASSVQANTEVFF. CDR3 DNA (partial): TGTGCCAGCAGCGTACAGGCAAACACAGAAGTCTTC.

This clone ranks as medium-sized. The gene symbols are mouse symbols. The read is 1 residue too short to cover the CDR3 end, so that end is filled in from the germline J gene. This rearrangement joins TRBV13-3 to TRBJ1-5; D is uncertain. The V and J ends lost 5 bases and 5 bases respectively, with 2 bases between them. Germline V gives CDR1 NNHDY, CDR2 SYVADS. CDR3 length: 10 amino acids. The CDR3 spells CASRHQAPLF. CDR3 bases read: TGTGCCAGCAGACACCAGGCTCCGCTT.

This clone was picked up a small number of times. All gene names here are mouse names. The observed sequence ends 1 residue before the CDR3 terminus, with the missing tail filled in from the germline J gene. The chain employs TRBV23 and TRBJ2-4; TRBD1 is taken as the D call from the table, unchecked against the DNA. The length of the CDR3 is 14 residues. Per germline, CDR1 KGHTA and CDR2 FQNQQP. CDR3 residues: CSSTTGGSQNTLYF. The sequenced part of the CDR3 DNA is TGCTCCAGCACTACAGGGGGTAGTCAAAACACCTTGTAC.

This clone was detected only a few times. The germline and genes are mouse ones. The CDR3 goes on 1 residue after the read ends, and that part is filled in from the germline J gene. The genes are TRBV26 and TRBJ1-3; no clear D. The V gene lost 2 bases and the J gene lost 1 base, with 6 bases spanning the gap. The CDR3 contains 14 residues. In germline, CDR1 is KGHPV, CDR2 FQNQEV (reference sequence). The CDR3 here is CASSLPGSGNTLYF. The covered CDR3 bases are TGTGCCAGCAGTCTGCCGGGATCTGGAAATACGCTCTAT.

This clone was observed a handful of times. Mouse gene names apply. The CDR3 is cut off 1 residue early in the read; its end comes from the germline J gene. The rearrangement joins TRBV26 to TRBJ1-5, with D maybe TRBD1 (5 bases). The CDR3 runs 12 residues. The germline CDR1 and CDR2 sequences are KGHPV and FQNQEV (reference sequence). V lost 2 bases to trimming and J lost 8 bases, with 7 bases between them. The CDR3 loop reads CASSLQGEAPLF. The CDR3 DNA, read in part, is TGTGCCAGCAGTCTGCAGGGAGAGGCTCCGCTT.

On this clone itself: Gene names and germline refer to mouse. The CDR3 spells CASSPRGFTEVFF. The CDR3 bases that were read are TGTGCCAGCAGCCCCAGGGGGTTCACAGAAGTCTTC. The genes are TRBV5 and TRBJ1-1, with 7 positions matching TRBD1. The read terminates 1 residue before the CDR3 end, so the remaining end is supplied by the germline J gene. From germline, CDR1 is LGHNA and CDR2 YNLKQL (reference sequence). J lost 4 bases, V lost 4 bases, and 3 bases had no gene match. The CDR3 loop spans 13 amino acids.

With respect to this clone: All gene names here are mouse names. The read gets to within 1 residue of the CDR3 end, and the germline J gene fills in the rest. The J gene is TRBJ1-6, the V gene TRBV13-3, with 8 bases lining up with TRBD1. Being an ORF, TRBJ1-6 has a function that is uncertain. Germline-derived CDR1 and CDR2 are NNHDY and SYVADS. Germline trimming cut 4 bases from V and 7 bases from J; bases unmatched to any gene: 4. The CDR3 totals 14 residues. The part of the CDR3 DNA that was read is TGTGCCAGCAGTCGACAGGGGAGGAATTCGCCCCTCTAC. Its protein product is CASSRQGRNSPLY. The whole CDR3 is CASSRQGRNSPLYF.

This clone is medium-sized in the sample. Gene names denote mouse genes. The observed sequence ends 1 residue before the CDR3 terminus, with the missing tail filled in from the germline J gene. The chain uses TRBV26 and TRBJ1-2; no reliable D call. The CDR3 extends over 12 amino acids. Germline assignment: CDR1 KGHPV and CDR2 FQNQEV (reference sequence). V was pared by 2 bases and J by 3 bases, with 4 bases between. The CDR3 region is CASSLGDSDYTF. The CDR3 DNA, read in part, is TGTGCCAGCAGTCTGGGGGACTCCGACTACACC.

This clone was seen only a few times. Gene names denote mouse genes. CDR3 DNA, as far as it was read: TGTGCAAGCAGCTTAGAGACGGGAAAAGACACCCAGTAC. Its translation is CASSLETGKDTQY. Given in full, the CDR3 is CASSLETGKDTQYF. The rearrangement links TRBV16 to TRBJ2-5; D call uncertain. Coverage ceases 1 residue before the CDR3 finishes, and the germline J gene fills in the end. CDR3 length: 14 amino acids. V shed 0 bases and J shed 4 bases, with 8 bases lying between them. CDR1 is SGHSA, CDR2 FRNQAP, per germline.

As for this clone: All gene names here are mouse names. The read gets to within 1 residue of the CDR3 end, and the germline J gene fills in the rest. J is TRBJ2-4 and V is TRBV23. The length of the CDR3 is 15 residues. Germline CDR1 reads KGHTA; CDR2 reads FQNQQP. CDR3: CSSSQGGSSQNTLYF. The part of the CDR3 DNA that was read is TGCTCCAGCAGTCAAGGGGGTTCTAGTCAAAACACCTTGTAC.

Turning to this clone: Gene names follow the mouse nomenclature. The DNA ends 1 residue before the CDR3 does, and the rest of the CDR3 is filled in from the germline J gene. The genes are TRBV26 and TRBJ2-4; 7 positions match TRBD2. The trim removed 6 bases at V and 1 base at J, leaving 7 bases unmatched. Germline assignment: CDR1 KGHPV and CDR2 FQNQEV (reference sequence). CDR3 length: 15 residues. The sequenced CDR3 bases are TGTGCCAGCAGGCCCGACTGGGCCGGTCAAAACACCTTGTAC. Amino acid sequence: CASRPDWAGQNTLY. The full CDR3 sequence reads CASRPDWAGQNTLYF.

Concerning this clone itself: Gene names are the mouse ones. The read terminates 1 residue ahead of where the CDR3 ends, so the germline J gene completes it. This sequence joins TRBV17 and TRBJ2-4, with D perhaps matching TRBD1 or TRBD2 (5 bases each). With 2 bases removed from V and 4 bases from J, the gap between germline ends came to 10 bases. The CDR3 has 14 amino acids. CDR1 is MNHDT and CDR2 is YYDKIL in the germline V gene. The DNA read from the CDR3 is TGTGCTAGCAGTAGACGGGGGTGGGAAAACACCTTGTAC. Translated: CASSRRGWENTLY. In full, the CDR3 reads CASSRRGWENTLYF.

As concerns this clone: The gene symbols are mouse symbols. The sequence runs out 1 residue before the end of the CDR3; the remainder is reconstructed from the germline J gene. V is TRBV20 and J is TRBJ1-4; no firm D call. The CDR3 totals 12 residues. The V end was cut by 0 bases, the J end by 5 bases, with 4 bases between. Germline-derived CDR1 and CDR2 are GFQATS and STVNSAI. This CDR3 is CGARDRNERLFF. CDR3 bases read: TGTGGTGCTAGGGACAGAAACGAAAGATTATTT. Using reference TRBV20 and TRBJ1-4 for the parts outside the CDR3, the full variable domain is GALVYQYPRRTICKSGTSMRMECQAVGFQATSVAWYRQSPQKTFELIALSTVNSAIKYEQNFTQEKFPISHPNLSFSSMTVLNAYLEDRGLYLCGARDRNERLFFGHGTKLSVL.

On this clone: The gene names here belong to mouse. The sequenced fragment ends 1 residue before the CDR3 boundary, so the rest is inferred from the germline J gene. The V gene is TRBV26, the J gene TRBJ2-3; D is ambiguous. The CDR3 has 14 residues. The germline gives CDR1 KGHPV, CDR2 FQNQEV (reference sequence). Trimming stripped 5 bases from V and 0 bases from J, with 9 bases between. Partial CDR3 DNA: TGTGCCAGCAGTGCCGACGGTAGTGCAGAAACGCTGTAT. Amino acids: CASSADGSAETLY. The entire CDR3 sequence reads CASSADGSAETLYF.

This clone was counted only a few times. Genes and germline are mouse. From the germline J gene comes the end of the CDR3, since the read stops 1 residue before it. The gene calls are TRBV26 and TRBJ2-5; D is undetermined. The V and J ends lost 0 bases and 2 bases respectively, with 3 bases between them. The V gene's germline CDR1 is KGHPV and CDR2 FQNQEV (reference sequence). This CDR3 is built from 13 residues. The sequenced CDR3 bases are TGTGCCAGCAGTCTGTCCATCCAAGACACCCAGTAC. Translating it yields CASSLSIQDTQY. The whole CDR3 reads CASSLSIQDTQYF.

On this clone itself: The germline and genes are mouse ones. The DNA ends 1 residue before the CDR3 does, and the rest of the CDR3 is filled in from the germline J gene. The V and J genes are TRBV16 and TRBJ2-7; D is tentatively TRBD1 or TRBD2 (5 bases each). The germline V and J ends were trimmed by 0 bases and 7 bases, with 7 bases remaining between them. CDR1 is SGHSA, CDR2 FRNQAP, per germline. The CDR3 extends over 12 amino acids. This chain's CDR3 is CASSLEGVEQYF. The part of the CDR3 DNA that was read is TGTGCAAGCAGCTTAGAGGGGGTGGAACAGTAC.

To note about this clone: Gene names refer to mouse genes. The read ends 1 residue before the CDR3 terminus; that terminus is restored from the germline J gene. The chain combines TRBV3 with TRBJ1-4; 7 nucleotides align to TRBD1. Germline V gene sequence: CDR1 SNHLY, CDR2 FYNGKV (reference sequence). J was trimmed by 2 bases and V by 0 bases; bases with no gene match: 0. This CDR3 has 15 residues. The sequenced CDR3 bases are TGTGCCAGCAGCTTAGCAGGGGGCTCCAACGAAAGATTATTT. As protein: CASSLAGGSNERLF. The whole CDR3 region reads CASSLAGGSNERLFF.

Points on this clone: The gene symbols are mouse symbols. The read ends 1 residue early relative to the CDR3; the germline J gene fills the gap. The chain is built from TRBV5 and TRBJ2-3, with 10 nucleotides matching TRBD2. J was trimmed by 5 bases and V by 1 base; bases with no gene match: 0. Germline loops: CDR1 LGHNA, CDR2 YNLKQL (reference sequence). The CDR3 loop spans 14 amino acids. CDR3: CASSQGLGGETLYF. The part of the CDR3 DNA that was read is TGTGCCAGCAGCCAAGGACTGGGGGGAGAAACGCTGTAT.

On this clone: Gene names refer to mouse genes. The read halts 1 residue ahead of the CDR3 end, with the missing end drawn from the germline J gene. The rearrangement uses TRBV26 and TRBJ1-4, with 8 positions matching TRBD1. With V trimmed by 4 bases and J by 1 base, 2 bases remained unmatched. The length of the CDR3 is 15 residues. Germline V gene lookup returns CDR1 KGHPV and CDR2 FQNQEV (reference sequence). CDR3 protein: CASSPDRGSNERLFF. Partial CDR3 DNA: TGTGCCAGCAGTCCCGACAGGGGTTCCAACGAAAGATTATTT.

By frequency in the sample, this clone is medium-sized (0.01 to 0.1%). The listed genes are named as in mouse. The read halts 1 residue ahead of the CDR3 end, with the missing end drawn from the germline J gene. The chain recombines TRBV3 with TRBJ2-5; possible D gene TRBD1, 6 bases. This CDR3 region has 14 residues. Germline V CDR1 and CDR2: SNHLY, FYNGKV (reference sequence). Trimming stripped 1 base from V and 5 bases from J, with 10 bases between. The sequenced part of the CDR3 DNA is TGTGCCAGCAGCTTAGTGTCCAGGGGAGACACCCAGTAC. Protein sequence: CASSLVSRGDTQY. The full CDR3 protein is CASSLVSRGDTQYF.

Remarks on this clone: Gene and germline names: mouse. The CDR3 goes on 1 residue after the read ends, and that part is filled in from the germline J gene. The chain is built from TRBV3 and TRBJ1-1; the D gene is possibly TRBD1 (6 bases). Germline assignment: CDR1 SNHLY and CDR2 FYNGKV (reference sequence). The CDR3 is 12 residues long. Trimming took 0 bases from V and 10 from J, leaving 9 bases between them. The CDR3 bases that were read are TGTGCCAGCAGCTTAGCCGGGGGCGGAGTCTTC. This translates into CASSLAGGGVF. The complete CDR3 protein is CASSLAGGGVFF.

By share, this clone ranks as medium-sized. The gene names here belong to mouse. The DNA ends 1 residue before the CDR3 does, and the rest of the CDR3 is filled in from the germline J gene. This chain joins TRBV26 and TRBJ2-1; TRBD1 matches at 7 bases. This CDR3 comprises 13 residues. With V trimmed by 6 bases and J by 1 base, 0 bases remained unmatched. Per the germline V gene, CDR1 is KGHPV and CDR2 is FQNQEV (reference sequence). CDR3 residues: CASRQGNYAEQFF. Partial CDR3 DNA: TGTGCCAGCAGACAGGGGAACTATGCTGAGCAGTTC.